The 26 T cell receptor beta chains presented below share a single source sample, sequenced in a study of blood T cell repertoires in COVID-19 (dated by TCRdb to about 2020). Receptor amplification or capture employed the immunoSEQ multiplex PCR assay. TCRdb took over this immuneACCESS table, retaining in-frame rearrangements with V and J assigned. Such tables are incomplete; in checked studies, under half of the missing clones stem from an unresolved V gene, and the remainder is unexplained. The table for this sample lists 60,000 to 65,000 clones; over 60% of them were counted only once. The ten largest clones add up to about 5% of the sample. The sample consisted of peripheral blood. The receptors shown here come from a woman in her seventies with COVID-19, enrolled during active disease.

Here the CDR3 reads CASSLGLAGMETQYF. In nucleotides, the CDR3 is TGTGCCAGCAGCTTGGGACTAGCGGGGATGGAGACCCAGTACTTC. J is TRBJ2-5 and V is TRBV9, with TRBD2 matching 13 bases. The V gene end was trimmed by 4 bases and the J gene end by 5 bases; junction bases not matched to a gene: 5. Germline V lookup: CDR1 SGDLS, CDR2 YYNGEE. This CDR3 region has 15 residues.

This chain links TRBV14 with TRBJ2-7, with TRBD1 matching 9 bases. V gave up 9 bases and J gave up 2 bases; unmatched junction bases: 5. The length of the CDR3 is 13 residues. Germline V gene sequence: CDR1 SGHDN, CDR2 FVKESK. The CDR3 region is CARTGGLAYEQYV. As DNA, the CDR3 is TGTGCCAGGACAGGGGGTTTGGCCTACGAGCAGTACGTC.

The chain uses TRBV5-1 and TRBJ1-2; no clear D gene. The CDR3 totals 15 residues. Germline CDR1 is SGHRS and CDR2 is YFSETQ. The V gene lost 0 bases and the J gene lost 0 bases, with 9 bases spanning the gap. The CDR3 DNA sequence: TGCGCCAGCAGCTTGGCCGGCAGCGCTAACTATGGCTACACCTTC. This sequence encodes CASSLAGSANYGYTF.

The V call is TRBV3-1 (or the pseudogene TRBV3-2), the J call TRBJ2-2, with D perhaps matching TRBD1 (5 bases). The V gene's germline CDR1 is LGHDT and CDR2 YNNKEL (reference sequence). Trimming removed 8 bases at V and 0 bases at J, with 13 bases between. The CDR3 totals 15 residues. The chain's CDR3 is CASRRGRANTGELFF. The CDR3, as DNA: TGTGCCAGCCGACGCGGCAGGGCGAACACCGGGGAGCTGTTTTTT.

This clone was seen a single time. This rearrangement joins TRBV7-9 to TRBJ1-2; 7 positions match TRBD1. In germline, CDR1 is SEHNR, CDR2 FQNEAQ (reference sequence). J gave up 8 bases and V 5 bases, and 8 bases lay outside the gene matches. The CDR3 loop spans 13 amino acids. CDR3 bases: TGTGCCAGCAGCCTAGACAGGGCAGGGGGCTACACCTTC. Translation: CASSLDRAGGYTF.

This clone was seen a few times. The chain links TRBV5-4 to TRBJ2-1, with D perhaps TRBD1 (5 bases). Trimming took 0 bases from V and 4 from J, leaving 14 bases between them. The germline V gene encodes CDR1 SGHNT and CDR2 YYREEE (reference sequence). CDR3 length: 16 amino acids. Written as DNA, the CDR3 is TGTGCCAGCAGCTTGGACGTTGTCAGGGCATACAATGAGCAGTTCTTC. Translated, it gives CASSLDVVRAYNEQFF.

The chain uses TRBV3-1 (or the pseudogene TRBV3-2) and TRBJ2-7, with 10 bases fitting TRBD1. The trim removed 0 bases at V and 7 bases at J, leaving 9 bases unmatched. Germline values: CDR1 LGHDT, CDR2 YNNKEL (reference sequence). There are 16 residues in the CDR3. CDR3 in amino acids: CASSQDPTGGRGEQYV. As DNA, the CDR3 is TGTGCCAGCAGCCAAGATCCGACAGGGGGCCGGGGTGAGCAGTACGTC.

The rearrangement uses TRBV15 and TRBJ1-5; maybe TRBD1 (5 bases). Germline V lookup: CDR1 LNHNV, CDR2 YYDKDF (reference sequence). The CDR3 has 16 amino acids. V lost 0 bases to trimming and J lost 5 bases, with 14 bases between them. The CDR3 loop is CATSREKPGLYQPQHF. In nucleotides, the CDR3 is TGTGCCACCAGCAGAGAGAAGCCAGGGCTGTATCAGCCCCAGCATTTT.

The V call is TRBV4-3, the J call TRBJ1-4; D remains ambiguous. V lost 4 bases, J lost 0 bases, and 9 bases lay in between. The CDR3 is 15 residues long. The germline CDR1 and CDR2 sequences are LGHNA and YSLEER. This CDR3 is CASSLRWATNEKLFF. In nucleotides, the CDR3 is TGCGCCAGCAGCCTGAGGTGGGCAACTAATGAAAAACTGTTTTTT.

With respect to this clone: This specimen includes other DNA sequences encoding the same CDR3. This sequence joins TRBV15 and TRBJ1-1, with D perhaps TRBD1 (5 bases). Between the trimmed V and J ends, which lost 0 bases and 4 bases, there was a span of 12 bases. Germline V gene lookup returns CDR1 LNHNV and CDR2 YYDKDF (reference sequence). The CDR3 totals 15 residues. The CDR3 DNA follows: TGTGCCACCAGCAGAGATCCGGGGGTGGGCACTGAAGCTTTCTTT. As protein: CATSRDPGVGTEAFF.

This clone appeared a single time. The chain couples TRBV6-2 or TRBV6-3 to TRBJ2-2; D is possibly TRBD2 (5 bases). CDR3 length: 12 residues. Per germline, CDR1 MNHEY and CDR2 SVGEGT. V lost 6 bases and J lost 6, with 8 bases in between. The chain's CDR3 is CASSRGSGELFF. In DNA, the CDR3 is TGTGCCAGCAGCCGCGGGTCCGGGGAGCTGTTTTTT.

The gene calls are TRBV5-4 and TRBJ1-2; TRBD1 aligns across 7 bases. The CDR3 is 15 residues long. Germline V gene sequence: CDR1 SGHNT, CDR2 YYREEE (reference sequence). Trimming took 4 bases from V and 5 from J; bases not matched to a gene: 11. The CDR3 loop reads CASSGDRDGGYGYTF. The CDR3 DNA follows: TGTGCCAGCAGCGGAGACAGGGACGGGGGATATGGCTACACCTTC.

This sequence joins TRBV7-9 and TRBJ1-6; D may be TRBD1 (6 bases). Germline lookup yields CDR1 SEHNR and CDR2 FQNEAQ (reference sequence). The germline V and J ends were trimmed by 2 bases and 3 bases, with 8 bases remaining between them. The CDR3 is 15 amino acids. In nucleotides, the CDR3 is TGTGCCAGCAGCTTATCGGACAGCTATAATTCACCCCTCCACTTT. Protein product: CASSLSDSYNSPLHF.

V gene TRBV27 combines with J gene TRBJ2-3; D uncertain. Deletions cut 4 bases from V and 0 bases from J, with 8 bases between. The germline gives CDR1 MNHEY, CDR2 SMNVEV (reference sequence). The CDR3 sequence is 14 residues long. The CDR3 nucleotides are TGTGCCAGCAGTTCGTTATTAAGCACAGATACGCAGTATTTT. It specifies CASSSLLSTDTQYF.

The chain combines TRBV15 with TRBJ2-1; 11 bases are shared with TRBD2. Germline assignment: CDR1 LNHNV and CDR2 YYDKDF (reference sequence). There are 17 residues in the CDR3. The trim removed 1 base at V and 4 bases at J, leaving 6 bases unmatched. The CDR3 region has the DNA TGTGCCACCAGCAGAGGGGGAGTAGCGGGAGGGTACAATGAGCAGTTCTTC. Its protein product is CATSRGGVAGGYNEQFF. Together with reference TRBV15 and TRBJ2-1, the CDR3 gives the full variable domain: DAMVIQNPRYQVTQFGKPVTLSCSQTLNHNVMYWYQQKSSQAPKLLFHYYDKDFNNEADTPDNFQSRRPNTSFCFLDIRSPGLGDTAMYLCATSRGGVAGGYNEQFFGPGTRLTVL.

CDR3 sequence reads: CASSPGTGNTEAFF. The CDR3 DNA is TGTGCCAGCTCACCCGGGACAGGGAACACTGAAGCTTTCTTT. The rearrangement uses TRBV18 and TRBJ1-1, with TRBD1 identical over 8 bases. The V and J ends lost 3 bases and 1 base, in that order; junction bases with no gene match: 1. Germline V lookup: CDR1 KGHSH, CDR2 LQKENI. This CDR3 has 14 amino acids.

The CDR3 DNA reads as TGTGCCAGTAGTATTGGCAGGGATTACTATGGCTACACCTTC. The encoded protein is CASSIGRDYYGYTF. The chain carries TRBV19 and TRBJ1-2; perhaps TRBD1 as D (5 bases). This CDR3 spans 14 amino acids. V was trimmed by 3 bases and J by 3 bases, leaving 11 bases between them. The germline V gene has CDR1 LNHDA and CDR2 SQIVND (reference sequence).

The CDR3 sequence: CASSDWLNNEQFF. The DNA for the CDR3 is TGTGCCAGCAGTGATTGGCTCAACAATGAGCAGTTCTTC. This rearrangement joins TRBV2 to TRBJ2-1, with D unresolved. The CDR3 is made up of 13 amino acids. V shed 3 bases and J shed 5 bases, with 8 bases lying between them. Germline V lookup: CDR1 SNHLY, CDR2 FYNNEI.

The chain combines TRBV14 with TRBJ2-3; TRBD2 matches at 12 bases. The V gene end was trimmed by 4 bases and the J gene end by 3 bases; junction bases not matched to a gene: 8. CDR1 SGHDN and CDR2 FVKESK come from the germline V gene. The CDR3 totals 17 residues. This CDR3 reads CASSPGLAGSATDTQYF. The CDR3 DNA reads TGTGCCAGCAGCCCCGGACTAGCGGGAAGCGCAACAGATACGCAGTATTTT.

The J gene is TRBJ2-3, the V gene TRBV2; TRBD2 aligns across 11 bases. Trimming cost V 6 bases and J 3 bases; bases outside gene matches: 8. CDR1 is SNHLY and CDR2 is FYNNEI in the germline V gene. This CDR3 contains 16 residues. The CDR3 nucleotides read TGTGCCAGCAGCGTTCCTAGCGGGGGGAGAACAGATACGCAGTATTTT. It yields the protein CASSVPSGGRTDTQYF.

This rearrangement joins TRBV15 to TRBJ1-1; D is uncertain. The V gene lost 0 bases and the J gene lost 4 bases, with 9 bases spanning the gap. From germline, CDR1 is LNHNV and CDR2 YYDKDF (reference sequence). CDR3 length equals 14 residues. CDR3 in DNA: TGTGCCACCAGCAGAGAACACGGAGGCACTGAAGCTTTCTTT. Amino acids: CATSREHGGTEAFF. Based on the CDR3 plus reference TRBV15 and TRBJ1-1, the full variable domain is DAMVIQNPRYQVTQFGKPVTLSCSQTLNHNVMYWYQQKSSQAPKLLFHYYDKDFNNEADTPDNFQSRRPNTSFCFLDIRSPGLGDTAMYLCATSREHGGTEAFFGQGTRLTVV.

The chain has TRBV15 and TRBJ2-7; 8 bases map to TRBD1. The J segment lost 0 bases and the V segment lost 1 base, leaving 2 bases of the junction unmatched. Per germline, CDR1 LNHNV and CDR2 YYDKDF (reference sequence). The CDR3 runs 15 residues. CDR3 in amino acids: CATSRGRGLSYEQYV. CDR3 coding DNA: TGTGCCACCAGCAGAGGCAGGGGGCTCTCCTACGAGCAGTACGTC.

This chain joins TRBV6-1 and TRBJ2-7; 10 bases line up with TRBD2. V lost 1 base and J lost 4; bases outside the gene matches: 4. This CDR3 is built from 15 residues. The germline gives CDR1 MNHNS, CDR2 SASEGT. The CDR3 coding sequence is TGTGCCAGCAGTGAAGGCCCTAGCGGGAGTTACGAGCAGTACGTC. Its protein product is CASSEGPSGSYEQYV.

The chain carries TRBV6-4 and TRBJ2-7; perhaps TRBD2 as D (5 bases). Germline values: CDR1 MRHNA, CDR2 SNTAGT. This CDR3 region has 13 residues. V was cut by 2 bases and J by 6 bases, with 11 bases left in between. Here the CDR3 DNA reads TGTGCCAGCAGTGACAGTGAGGGTGGCGAGCAGTACTTC. Residues: CASSDSEGGEQYF.

The chain carries TRBV7-2 and TRBJ1-2; D is uncertain. Germline CDR1 and CDR2: SGHTA and FQGNSA. With 4 bases removed from V and 2 bases from J, the gap between germline ends came to 17 bases. The CDR3 has 16 amino acids. In DNA form, the CDR3 reads TGTGCCAGCAGCTCAACAAGACGAGGGCCAAACTATGGCTACACCTTC. It codes for CASSSTRRGPNYGYTF.

The CDR3 loop is CASSSGQGPYGYTF. CDR3 sequence (DNA): TGTGCCAGCAGCTCGGGACAGGGGCCCTATGGCTACACCTTC. V and J are TRBV13 and TRBJ1-2, with TRBD1 matching 10 bases. Germline assignment: CDR1 PRHDT and CDR2 FYEKMQ (reference sequence). The V and J ends lost 4 bases and 4 bases, in that order; junction bases with no gene match: 3. This CDR3 contains 14 residues.